The 22 T cell receptor beta chains reported below all come from one sample, sequenced in a study of post-analysis software for immune sequencing data. Study results and limitations: Patients showed TRBV5-6, TRBV5-1 and TRBV20-1 among four to six TRBV segments more frequent than in controls.

Their recognized antigens are unknown. TCR beta cDNA libraries included unique molecular identifiers. TCRdb recomputed calls from the PCR reads with MiXCR, one row per CDR3 protein. The sample carries around 710,000 distinct CDR3 sequences, around 45% recorded once. The source material was blood. The origin of the receptors is a girl aged 5-17 years with multiple sclerosis.

This clonotype was counted only a few times. The chain joins TRBV4-1 to TRBJ1-2; 10 nucleotides match TRBD1. The CDR3 is 17 amino acids. CDR1 is MGHRA and CDR2 is YSYEKL in the germline V gene. V dropped 0 bases and J dropped 8; count of bases not matched to a gene: 12. CDR3 DNA sequence: TGCGCCAGCAGCCAAGATAAGGACGGGACAGGGGTTGTGGGCTACACCTTC. It specifies CASSQDKDGTGVVGYTF.

The rearrangement links TRBV28 to TRBJ2-1; D is unclear. Germline V lookup: CDR1 MDHEN, CDR2 SYDVKM. There are 12 residues in the CDR3. Trimming left V 3 bases short and J 5 bases short, with 5 bases between. DNA of the CDR3: TGTGCCAGCAGTTTGAACGACAATGAGCAGTTCTTC. As protein: CASSLNDNEQFF.

This chain links TRBV20-1 with TRBJ2-7; D call uncertain. This CDR3 contains 11 residues. The germline V and J ends were trimmed by 7 bases and 5 bases, with 12 bases remaining between them. Germline V gene lookup returns CDR1 DFQATT and CDR2 SNEGSKA (reference sequence). The CDR3 region has the DNA TGCAGTGAGAAGGTTGGGAACGAGCAGTACTTC. It translates to CSEKVGNEQYF.

The chain employs TRBV27 and TRBJ2-5, with D possibly matching TRBD1 (6 bases). The assigned J gene may be wrong: the sequence end matches TRBJ2-7 better. Germline V CDR1 and CDR2: MNHEY, SMNVEV (reference sequence). There are 14 residues in the CDR3. CDR3 nucleotide sequence: TGTGCCACCAAAGTCCGTACCGGGACACACGAGCAGTACTTC. Amino acids: CATKVRTGTHEQYF.

V usage is TRBV10-3 and J usage is TRBJ2-7; maybe TRBD1 (5 bases). The CDR3 is 15 residues long. V lost 2 bases and J lost 1, with 12 bases in between. CDR1 is ENHRY, CDR2 SYGVKD, per germline. CDR3 coding DNA: TGTGCCATCAGTGAGCCCAGGGTTCGTTCCTACGAGCAGTACTTC. Its translation: CAISEPRVRSYEQYF.

V usage is TRBV27 and J usage is TRBJ1-2, with D tentatively TRBD1 (5 bases). The V and J ends lost 0 bases and 4 bases respectively, with 6 bases between them. Per the germline V gene, CDR1 is MNHEY and CDR2 is SMNVEV (reference sequence). CDR3 length: 13 amino acids. The CDR3 reads CASSLSGAYGYTF. The DNA for the CDR3 is TGTGCCAGCAGTTTATCAGGGGCCTATGGCTACACCTTC.

Only a few counts were recorded for this clonotype. The chain recombines TRBV11-2 with TRBJ2-5, with a weak D call TRBD2 (5 bases). The tail of the sequence fits TRBJ2-7 better, so the J call may be wrong. Germline values: CDR1 SGHAT, CDR2 FQNNGV. CDR3 size: 13 residues. For the CDR3, the DNA is TGTGCCAGCAGCTTATATGCGGGCTACGAGCAGTACTTC. Its translation is CASSLYAGYEQYF.

V and J are TRBV18 and TRBJ2-1, with D possibly being TRBD1 (6 bases). Germline V gene data show CDR1 as KGHSH and CDR2 as LQKENI. The CDR3 sequence is 15 residues long. V lost 6 bases, J lost 6 bases, and 18 bases lay in between. CDR3 loop: CASSPGTTWGNEQFF. The CDR3 region has the DNA TGTGCCAGCTCCCCCGGGACAACCTGGGGCAATGAGCAGTTCTTC.

This clonotype was found a few times. The V gene is TRBV7-9, the J gene TRBJ2-3; D perhaps matches TRBD2 (5 bases). This CDR3 spans 15 amino acids. The V gene's germline CDR1 is SEHNR and CDR2 FQNEAQ (reference sequence). Trimming removed 5 bases at V and 0 bases at J, with 12 bases between. CDR3 DNA: TGTGCCAGCAGCCCTAGTGGCGGGAGCACAGATACGCAGTATTTT. Its protein product is CASSPSGGSTDTQYF.

The chain recombines TRBV7-9 with TRBJ2-1; a weak D match, TRBD1 (6 bases). The CDR3 runs to 17 residues. The germline V gene encodes CDR1 SEHNR and CDR2 FQNEAQ (reference sequence). V lost 1 base to trimming and J lost 0 bases, with 13 bases between them. This CDR3 is CASSLDLPDSSYNEQFF. The CDR3 DNA sequence: TGTGCCAGCAGCTTAGACTTGCCGGACAGCTCCTACAATGAGCAGTTCTTC.

This clonotype was detected only a few times. The chain uses TRBV11-2 and TRBJ2-3, with D possibly called TRBD1 or TRBD2 (5 bases each). V gave up 3 bases and J gave up 2 bases, with 9 bases separating them. CDR3 size: 14 residues. The germline V gene encodes CDR1 SGHAT and CDR2 FQNNGV. In DNA, the CDR3 is TGTGCCAGCAGCTTCTGGGACCACACAGATACGCAGTATTTT. This sequence encodes CASSFWDHTDTQYF. Supplemented by reference TRBV11-2 and TRBJ2-3, the full variable domain reads EAGVAQSPRYKIIEKRQSVAFWCNPISGHATLYWYQQILGQGPKLLIQFQNNGVVDDSQLPKDRFSAERLKGVDSTLKIQPAKLEDSAVYLCASSFWDHTDTQYFGPGTRLTVL.

The genes are TRBV12-3 or TRBV12-4 and TRBJ2-7, with a weak D call TRBD2 (6 bases). The J call is doubtful: the DNA matches TRBJ2-5 better. The CDR3 is 16 amino acids. The CDR3 region is CASSTPLAGGLETQYF. The CDR3 coding sequence is TGTGCCAGCAGTACACCCCTAGCCGGAGGGCTAGAGACCCAGTACTTC.

The rearrangement uses TRBV5-6 and TRBJ2-7; TRBD1 matches at 8 bases. The CDR3 has 15 residues. The J segment lost 2 bases and the V segment lost 3 bases, leaving 7 bases of the junction unmatched. The germline V gene has CDR1 SGHDT and CDR2 YYEEEE. Written as DNA, the CDR3 is TGTGCCAGCAGCTACACAGGGGGAGAGACCTACGAGCAGTACTTC. Residues: CASSYTGGETYEQYF.

The chain combines TRBV7-9 with TRBJ2-3; 7 bases align to TRBD1. Looked up from germline, CDR1 is SEHNR and CDR2 is FQNEAQ (reference sequence). V dropped 4 bases and J dropped 5; count of bases not matched to a gene: 6. The CDR3 has 14 residues. The CDR3 region is CASSSRQGEDTQYF. In DNA, the CDR3 is TGTGCCAGCAGCTCGAGACAGGGAGAAGATACGCAGTATTTT.

V usage is TRBV12-3 or TRBV12-4 and J usage is TRBJ2-3; TRBD1 is a possible D gene (6 bases). Trimming cost V 5 bases and J 4 bases, with 13 bases left between them. The CDR3 sequence is 14 residues long. The DNA for the CDR3 is TGTGCCAGCAGTAGCCGGGACACTTCAGATACGCAGTATTTT. Amino acid sequence: CASSSRDTSDTQYF.

There are a few counts of this clonotype. This chain uses TRBV5-1 with TRBJ2-1; no clear D gene. CDR1 is SGHRS and CDR2 is YFSETQ in the germline V gene. With 3 bases removed from V and 8 bases from J, the gap between germline ends came to 18 bases. There are 15 residues in the CDR3. DNA for the CDR3: TGCGCCAGCAGCTCCTTCAGCCCCGGTCAGGATGAGCAGTTCTTC. This sequence encodes CASSSFSPGQDEQFF.

The chain has TRBV6-5 and TRBJ2-1; a weak D match, TRBD2 (5 bases). Trimming took off 6 bases at V and 9 bases at J, with 15 bases between the two ends. The CDR3 contains 13 residues. Germline CDR1 is MNHEY and CDR2 is SVGAGI. The CDR3 nucleotides read TGTGCCAGCAGAGGACCTGGAGGCGGTGAGCAGTTCTTC. Encoded protein: CASRGPGGGEQFF.

The chain combines TRBV7-9 with TRBJ1-2; 9 bases agree with TRBD1. Trimming took 1 base from V and 8 from J; bases not matched to a gene: 11. The CDR3 runs to 16 residues. The germline CDR1 and CDR2 sequences are SEHNR and FQNEAQ (reference sequence). The CDR3 spells CASSLESRTGDSGYTF. Here the CDR3 DNA reads TGTGCCAGCAGCTTAGAGTCTCGGACAGGGGATTCGGGCTACACCTTC.

The rearrangement uses TRBV28 and TRBJ2-5; the D gene is possibly TRBD2 (6 bases). Germline V gene data show CDR1 as MDHEN and CDR2 as SYDVKM. The CDR3 is made up of 15 amino acids. V was shortened by 5 bases and J by 2 bases, with 15 bases between the two germline ends. CDR3 nucleotide sequence: TGTGCCAGCAGTACCTTCGGCGGGGCTCAAGAGACCCAGTACTTC. Its protein is CASSTFGGAQETQYF.

V usage is TRBV12-3 or TRBV12-4 and J usage is TRBJ2-3, with 9 bases aligning to TRBD2. Unmatched junction bases numbered 5, after V lost 3 bases and J lost 4 bases. CDR3 size: 15 residues. CDR3 sequence reads: CASSLRGREADTQYF. The CDR3 nucleotides are TGTGCCAGCAGTTTGCGCGGGAGGGAGGCAGATACGCAGTATTTT.

This clonotype was recorded a few times. The chain employs TRBV6-4 and TRBJ1-1; D is unresolved. Germline V gene sequence: CDR1 MRHNA, CDR2 SNTAGT. The V and J ends lost 0 bases and 1 base respectively, with 9 bases between them. The CDR3 runs 15 residues. CDR3 region: CASSDSAASNTEAFF. CDR3 nucleotides: TGTGCCAGCAGTGACTCGGCAGCCTCGAACACTGAAGCTTTCTTT.

V usage is TRBV7-2 and J usage is TRBJ2-1; 9 nucleotides agree with TRBD1. Germline V gene data show CDR1 as SGHTA and CDR2 as FQGNSA. The V and J ends lost 5 bases and 0 bases, in that order; junction bases with no gene match: 11. The CDR3 has 18 amino acids. Written as DNA, the CDR3 is TGTGCCAGCAGCAACGGGACAGGGCGGTTTTACTCCTACAATGAGCAGTTCTTC. This codes for CASSNGTGRFYSYNEQFF.